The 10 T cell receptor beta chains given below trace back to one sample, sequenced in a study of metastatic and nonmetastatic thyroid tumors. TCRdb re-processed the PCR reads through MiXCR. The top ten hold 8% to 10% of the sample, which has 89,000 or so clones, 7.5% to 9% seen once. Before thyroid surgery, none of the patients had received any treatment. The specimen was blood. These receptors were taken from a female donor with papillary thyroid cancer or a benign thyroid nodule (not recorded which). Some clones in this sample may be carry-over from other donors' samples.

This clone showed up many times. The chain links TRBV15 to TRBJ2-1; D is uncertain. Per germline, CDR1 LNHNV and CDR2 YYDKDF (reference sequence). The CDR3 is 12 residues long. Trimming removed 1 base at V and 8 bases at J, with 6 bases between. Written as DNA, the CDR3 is TGTGCCACCAGCAGAGCCAGGTATGAGCAGTTCTTC. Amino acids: CATSRARYEQFF.

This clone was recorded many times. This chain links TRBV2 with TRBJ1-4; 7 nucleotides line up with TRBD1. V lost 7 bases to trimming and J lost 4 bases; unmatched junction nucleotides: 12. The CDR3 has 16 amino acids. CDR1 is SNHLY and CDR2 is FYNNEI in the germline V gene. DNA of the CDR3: TGTGCCAGCAAAAGGACAGGCCTTTTCCTTAATGAAAAACTGTTTTTT. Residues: CASKRTGLFLNEKLFF.

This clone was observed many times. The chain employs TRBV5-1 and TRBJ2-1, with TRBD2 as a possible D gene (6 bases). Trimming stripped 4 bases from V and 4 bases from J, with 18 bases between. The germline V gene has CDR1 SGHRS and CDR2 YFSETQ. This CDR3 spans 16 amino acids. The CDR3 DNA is TGCGCCAGCAGCCCGCCGCTGCGGGGCCTTTACAATGAGCAGTTCTTC. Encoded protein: CASSPPLRGLYNEQFF.

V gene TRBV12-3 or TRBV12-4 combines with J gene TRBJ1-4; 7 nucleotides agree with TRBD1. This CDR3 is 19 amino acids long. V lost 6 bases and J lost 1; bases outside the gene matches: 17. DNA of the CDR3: TGTGCCAGCAGGGGGTCTATACAGGGGCAGGGTGGAACTAATGAAAAACTGTTTTTT. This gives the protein CASRGSIQGQGGTNEKLFF.

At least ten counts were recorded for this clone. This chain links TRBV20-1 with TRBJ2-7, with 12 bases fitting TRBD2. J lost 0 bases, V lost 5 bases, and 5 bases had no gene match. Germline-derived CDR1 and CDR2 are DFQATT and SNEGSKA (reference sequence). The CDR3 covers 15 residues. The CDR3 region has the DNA TGCAGTGCTTCCGGACTAGCGGGGAGCTCCTACGAGCAGTACTTC. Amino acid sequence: CSASGLAGSSYEQYF.

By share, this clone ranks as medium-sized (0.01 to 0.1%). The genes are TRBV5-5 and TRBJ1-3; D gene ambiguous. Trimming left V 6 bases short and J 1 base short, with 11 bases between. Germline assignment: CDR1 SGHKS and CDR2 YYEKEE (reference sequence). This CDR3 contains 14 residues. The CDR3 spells CASTQRGSGNTIYF. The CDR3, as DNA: TGTGCCAGCACCCAACGGGGATCTGGAAACACCATATATTTT.

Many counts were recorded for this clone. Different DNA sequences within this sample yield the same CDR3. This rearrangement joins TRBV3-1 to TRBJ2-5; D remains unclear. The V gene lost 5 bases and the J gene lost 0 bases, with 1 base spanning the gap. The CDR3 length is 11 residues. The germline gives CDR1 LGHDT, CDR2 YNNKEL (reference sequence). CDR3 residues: CASSYQETQYF. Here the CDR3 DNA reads TGTGCCAGCAGCTACCAAGAGACCCAGTACTTC.

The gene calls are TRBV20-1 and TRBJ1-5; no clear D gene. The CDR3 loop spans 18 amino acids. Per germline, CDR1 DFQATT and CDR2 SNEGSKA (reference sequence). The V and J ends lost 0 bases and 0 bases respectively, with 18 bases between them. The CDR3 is CSARDSRAGIYSNQPQHF. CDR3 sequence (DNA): TGCAGTGCTAGAGATTCGAGGGCGGGGATTTATAGCAATCAGCCCCAGCATTTT.

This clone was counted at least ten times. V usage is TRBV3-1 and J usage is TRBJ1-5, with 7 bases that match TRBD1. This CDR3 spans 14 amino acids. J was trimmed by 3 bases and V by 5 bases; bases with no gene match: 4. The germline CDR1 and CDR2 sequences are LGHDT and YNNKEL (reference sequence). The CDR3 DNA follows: TGTGCCAGCAGCTTTACAGGGGCCAATCAGCCCCAGCATTTT. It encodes CASSFTGANQPQHF.

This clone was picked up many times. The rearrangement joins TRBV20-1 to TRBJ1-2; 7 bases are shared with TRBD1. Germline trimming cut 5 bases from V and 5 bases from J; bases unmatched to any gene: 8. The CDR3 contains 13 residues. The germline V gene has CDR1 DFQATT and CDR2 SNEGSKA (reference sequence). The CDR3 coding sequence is TGCAGTGCTCCAAGGACAGGTACATATGGCTACACCTTC. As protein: CSAPRTGTYGYTF.